Each of the 27 T cell receptor beta chains below was sequenced from the same sample in a study of beta chain features in type 1 diabetes (dated by TCRdb to between 2017 and 2018). Library preparation used the immunoSEQ multiplex PCR assay. The High Capacity cDNA Reverse Transcription Kit was used to reverse transcribe all of the isolated RNA, meaning that expressed TCRB transcripts were what got sequenced. TCRdb's version of the immuneACCESS table is confined to in-frame rearrangements and falls short of the full clone set. An unresolved V gene accounts for under half of the shortfall where checked; the remainder is of unknown origin. This sample has about 340,000 clones in its table, and roughly 8% of those were observed once. The leading ten clones occupy less than 0.45% of the sample. The sample was central memory CD4+ T cells from blood. These receptors were taken from a woman younger than 30 in good health.

This clone turned up a few times. The junction shows a germline mismatch at one end, possibly a read error. The chain couples TRBV11-2 to TRBJ2-1; D possibly uses TRBD1 or TRBD2 (5 bases each). The germline V gene has CDR1 SGHAT and CDR2 FQNNGV. The CDR3 totals 15 residues. The CDR3 sequence: CASSARDPSDNEQFF. Here the CDR3 DNA reads TGTGCCAGCAGCGCCCGGGACCCCTCCGACAATGAGCAGTTCTTC.

The chain recombines TRBV7-2 with TRBJ2-3; 9 nucleotides line up with TRBD2. After removal of 5 bases from V and 1 base from J, the junction contained 4 bases not matched to a gene. Germline values: CDR1 SGHTA, CDR2 FQGNSA. This CDR3 contains 15 residues. The CDR3 DNA reads TGTGCCAGCAGCCGACTAGCGGTACGCACAGATACGCAGTATTTT. Translation: CASSRLAVRTDTQYF.

This chain links TRBV2 with TRBJ2-1; 12 nucleotides align to TRBD2. Per the germline V gene, CDR1 is SNHLY and CDR2 is FYNNEI. This CDR3 region has 14 residues. J was trimmed by 5 bases and V by 8 bases; bases with no gene match: 4. CDR3 nucleotide sequence: TGTGCCAGCGAAAGGACTAGCGGGAACAATGAGCAGTTCTTC. It encodes CASERTSGNNEQFF.

This clone appeared many times. The chain carries TRBV21-1 and TRBJ1-4. TRBV21-1 is recorded as a pseudogene. The CDR3 covers 14 residues. The CDR3 DNA reads as TGTGCCAGCAGCAAACCGGACCTTAATGAAAAACTGTTTTTT. It yields the protein CASSKPDLNEKLFF.

There are many counts of this clone. The gene calls are TRBV29-1 and TRBJ2-3, with 7 bases fitting TRBD2. With V trimmed by 7 bases and J by 10 bases, 11 bases remained unmatched. The CDR3 consists of 12 residues. Per the germline V gene, CDR1 is SQVTM and CDR2 is ANQGSEA. The CDR3 DNA reads as TGCAGCGGGACTAGTTCTAATGGAGCGCAGTATTTT. Its protein product is CSGTSSNGAQYF.

Only a few counts were recorded for this clone. V and J are TRBV4-3 and TRBJ2-7; D ambiguous. Germline CDR1 and CDR2: LGHNA and YSLEER. V lost 2 bases to trimming and J lost 2 bases, with 19 bases between them. This CDR3 has 17 residues. The CDR3 coding sequence is TGCGCCAGCAGCCAATATTACGCTGGCCTCGCTACCTACGAGCAGTACTTC. It is translated as CASSQYYAGLATYEQYF.

This clone was recorded many times. The chain recombines TRBV11-2 with TRBJ1-1; D not certain. CDR1 and CDR2 (germline): SGHAT, FQNNGV. Trimming took off 1 base at V and 7 bases at J, with 10 bases between the two ends. CDR3 length: 13 residues. CDR3 DNA sequence: TGTGCCAGCAGCTTAGCGTTGTACAGTGAAGCTTTCTTT. It yields the protein CASSLALYSEAFF. The variable domain in full, with the rest retrieved from reference TRBV11-2 and TRBJ1-1, is EAGVAQSPRYKIIEKRQSVAFWCNPISGHATLYWYQQILGQGPKLLIQFQNNGVVDDSQLPKDRFSAERLKGVDSTLKIQPAKLEDSAVYLCASSLALYSEAFFGQGTRLTVV.

This clone was observed a handful of times. The rearrangement joins TRBV6-6 to TRBJ2-6; D unresolved. CDR1 and CDR2 from the germline V gene are MNHNY and SVGAGI (reference sequence). The CDR3 length is 15 residues. V shed 2 bases and J shed 0 bases, with 5 bases lying between them. As DNA, the CDR3 is TGTGCCAGCAGTTACGCAGTCTCTGGGGCCAACGTCCTGACTTTC. This translates into CASSYAVSGANVLTF.

This clone was observed a handful of times. The chain joins TRBV18 to TRBJ2-5; no clear D gene. Germline-derived CDR1 and CDR2 are KGHSH and LQKENI. V lost 0 bases, J lost 7 bases, and 9 bases lay in between. The CDR3 contains 13 residues. CDR3 in DNA: TGTGCCAGCTCACCACCTGATCCCCGGACCCAGTACTTC. Encoded protein: CASSPPDPRTQYF.

This clone has ten or more counts. The chain uses TRBV14 and TRBJ2-5; unclear D gene. The CDR3 loop spans 11 amino acids. Germline V CDR1 and CDR2: SGHDN, FVKESK. Trimming took 1 base from V and 6 from J, leaving 3 bases between them. CDR3: CASSQGKTQYF. CDR3 coding DNA: TGTGCCAGCAGCCAAGGGAAGACCCAGTACTTC.

This clone was detected only a few times. Other DNA sequences in the same sample also yield this CDR3. The rearrangement links TRBV2 to TRBJ2-7; D remains ambiguous. CDR3 size: 12 residues. V dropped 8 bases and J dropped 0 bases, with 8 bases sitting between them. Germline CDR1 and CDR2: SNHLY and FYNNEI. As DNA, the CDR3 is TGTGCCAGCGGACCTAGCTCCTACGAGCAGTACTTC. Protein sequence: CASGPSSYEQYF.

This clone came up a few times. The chain links TRBV6-5 to TRBJ2-7, with TRBD1 as a possible D gene (6 bases). The CDR3 extends over 12 amino acids. The germline CDR1 and CDR2 sequences are MNHEY and SVGAGI. V shed 6 bases and J shed 10 bases, with 16 bases lying between them. The DNA for the CDR3 is TGTGCCAGCAGCCCCAGGACAGTGGCCCAGTACTTC. It translates to CASSPRTVAQYF.

This clone occurred many times. The V gene is TRBV28, the J gene TRBJ2-1; tentative D call: TRBD1 (6 bases). Germline-derived CDR1 and CDR2 are MDHEN and SYDVKM. The CDR3 extends over 11 amino acids. The CDR3: CAAQGGNEQFF. The CDR3, as DNA: TGTGCAGCACAGGGCGGGAATGAGCAGTTCTTC.

This clone has only a few counts. The V and J genes are TRBV5-1 and TRBJ2-1, with TRBD1 matching 9 bases. Germline V gene data show CDR1 as SGHRS and CDR2 as YFSETQ. The CDR3 loop spans 14 amino acids. Trimming at V came to 0 bases and at J to 7 bases, leaving 2 bases not matched to a gene. DNA of the CDR3: TGCGCCAGCAGCTTGGGGACAGGGGTGAATGAGCAGTTCTTC. Protein sequence: CASSLGTGVNEQFF. Drawing the rest from reference TRBV5-1 and TRBJ2-1, the complete variable domain is KAGVTQTPRYLIKTRGQQVTLSCSPISGHRSVSWYQQTPGQGLQFLFEYFSETQRNKGNFPGRFSGRQFSNSRSEMNVSTLELGDSALYLCASSLGTGVNEQFFGPGTRLTVL.

In its sample, this clone was seen many times. The CDR3 nucleotides are TGTGCCAGCAGTTTATTAGGCCGCTCCACTGAAGCTTTCTTT. Translating gives CASSLLGRSTEAFF. The rearrangement joins TRBV6-6 to TRBJ1-1; D unresolved. The germline gives CDR1 MNHNY, CDR2 SVGAGI (reference sequence). This CDR3 is built from 14 residues. V lost 4 bases and J lost 4, with 13 bases in between.

There are a few counts of this clone. The chain combines TRBV4-3 with TRBJ2-5; D perhaps matches TRBD1 (5 bases). With the DNA end fitting TRBJ2-7 better, the J assignment may be wrong. In germline, CDR1 is LGHNA, CDR2 YSLEER. This CDR3 region has 14 residues. CDR3: CASSPSRDLYEQYF. The DNA for the CDR3 is TGCGCCAGCAGCCCGTCCAGGGATCTCTACGAGCAGTACTTC.

V and J are TRBV7-2 and TRBJ2-7, with 12 nucleotides matching TRBD1. The ends lost 3 bases at V and 6 bases at J; junction bases unmatched: 6. Germline V gene data show CDR1 as SGHTA and CDR2 as FQGNSA. There are 15 residues in the CDR3. The CDR3 region has the DNA TGTGCCAGCAGCTTTGCCGGGACAGGGGGCTTCGAGCAGTACTTC. Its translation is CASSFAGTGGFEQYF.

This clone was observed many times. The chain has TRBV9 and TRBJ1-3, with D unclear. This CDR3 has 15 amino acids. Germline V lookup: CDR1 SGDLS, CDR2 YYNGEE. V was shortened by 0 bases and J by 2 bases, with 9 bases between the two germline ends. In nucleotides, the CDR3 is TGTGCCAGCAGCGTAGCTCCAGATACTGGAAACACCATATATTTT. Translating it yields CASSVAPDTGNTIYF.

This clone was observed a handful of times. The chain has TRBV6-1 and TRBJ1-2, with 7 positions matching TRBD1. The CDR3 is 14 amino acids. V lost 10 bases and J lost 7; bases outside the gene matches: 15. The germline gives CDR1 MNHNS, CDR2 SASEGT. Written as DNA, the CDR3 is TGTGCCATCAGCCCGGGACAGCAGGCAACTGGCTACACCTTC. This gives the protein CAISPGQQATGYTF.

This rearrangement joins TRBV6-6 to TRBJ1-2, with 8 nucleotides matching TRBD1. Trimming cost V 2 bases and J 7 bases; bases outside gene matches: 9. The germline gives CDR1 MNHNY, CDR2 SVGAGI (reference sequence). The CDR3 consists of 15 residues. CDR3 in DNA: TGTGCCAGCAGTTACATCAGCAGGGGGCTTAGTGGCTACACCTTC. This codes for CASSYISRGLSGYTF.

This clone was detected a few times. The rearrangement links TRBV2 to TRBJ2-3, with TRBD1 matching over 9 bases. J was trimmed by 3 bases and V by 7 bases; bases with no gene match: 8. The CDR3 totals 15 residues. CDR1 SNHLY and CDR2 FYNNEI come from the germline V gene. The CDR3 DNA sequence: TGTGCCAGCACTACCGGACAGGGGAGAACAGATACGCAGTATTTT. Its protein product is CASTTGQGRTDTQYF.

J is TRBJ2-2 and V is TRBV10-3, with unresolved D. V gave up 2 bases and J gave up 5 bases, with 6 bases separating them. Germline V lookup: CDR1 ENHRY, CDR2 SYGVKD. This CDR3 comprises 13 residues. The CDR3 DNA is TGTGCCATCAGTGAGCAGCAGACCGGGGAGCTGTTTTTT. It yields the protein CAISEQQTGELFF.

This clone was seen only a few times. This sequence joins TRBV19 and TRBJ1-5; D possibly corresponds to TRBD1 (6 bases). Germline lookup yields CDR1 LNHDA and CDR2 SQIVND (reference sequence). Trimming cost V 0 bases and J 6 bases, with 6 bases left between them. The CDR3 consists of 13 residues. For the CDR3, the DNA is TGTGCCAGTAGTATAGAACAGGGTCAGCCCCAGCATTTT. It is translated as CASSIEQGQPQHF.

Only a few counts were recorded for this clone. CDR3 region: CASSGRASYNEQFF. The CDR3 region has the DNA TGTGCCAGCAGCGGGAGGGCTTCCTACAATGAGCAGTTCTTC. This chain links TRBV7-9 with TRBJ2-1, with TRBD2 matching 7 bases. Trimming took 5 bases from V and 1 from J; bases not matched to a gene: 2. This CDR3 comprises 14 residues. Germline loops: CDR1 SEHNR, CDR2 FQNEAQ (reference sequence).

Details on this clone: The sample has other DNA sequences that encode this CDR3 too. The chain combines TRBV5-4 with TRBJ2-1; 10 bases agree with TRBD2. Germline loops: CDR1 SGHNT, CDR2 YYREEE (reference sequence). CDR3 size: 15 residues. With 2 bases clipped from V and 6 bases from J, the junction kept 5 bases outside the gene matches. CDR3 sequence (DNA): TGTGCCAGCAGCTTTAGTCTAGCGGGAGCCAATGAGCAGTTCTTC. It specifies CASSFSLAGANEQFF.

This clone has at least ten counts. The rearrangement links TRBV5-4 to TRBJ2-4; no reliable D call. V was pared by 1 base and J by 0 bases, with 5 bases between. Germline assignment: CDR1 SGHNT and CDR2 YYREEE (reference sequence). The CDR3 spans 14 residues. The CDR3 is CASSLWVAKNIQYF. As DNA, the CDR3 is TGTGCCAGCAGCTTGTGGGTAGCCAAAAACATTCAGTACTTC.

This clone came up a few times. The chain has TRBV19 and TRBJ1-5; D unclear. CDR1 is LNHDA and CDR2 is SQIVND in the germline V gene (reference sequence). Trimming left V 4 bases short and J 6 bases short, with 7 bases between. The CDR3 consists of 12 residues. This CDR3 is CASSTISQPQHF. In nucleotides, the CDR3 is TGTGCCAGTAGTACCATTAGTCAGCCCCAGCATTTT. The entire variable domain, with the rest obtained from reference TRBV19 and TRBJ1-5, is as follows: DGGITQSPKYLFRKEGQNVTLSCEQNLNHDAMYWYRQDPGQGLRLIYYSQIVNDFQKGDIAEGYSVSREKKESFPLTVTSAQKNPTAFYLCASSTISQPQHFGDGTRLSIL.